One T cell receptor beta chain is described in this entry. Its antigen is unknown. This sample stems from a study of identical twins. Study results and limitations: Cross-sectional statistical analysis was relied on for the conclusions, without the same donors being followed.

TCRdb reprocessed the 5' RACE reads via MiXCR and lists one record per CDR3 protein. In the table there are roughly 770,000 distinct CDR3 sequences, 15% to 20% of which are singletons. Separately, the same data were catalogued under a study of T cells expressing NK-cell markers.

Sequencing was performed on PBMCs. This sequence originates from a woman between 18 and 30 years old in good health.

DNA for the CDR3: TGTGCCAGCTTGTGGGGGTTCGAGCAGTACTTC. Residues: CASLWGFEQYF. The V call is TRBV6-2 or TRBV6-3, the J call TRBJ2-7, with D perhaps assigned TRBD1 or TRBD2 (5 bases each). This CDR3 region has 11 residues. Deletions cut 8 bases from V and 6 bases from J, with 11 bases between. Germline V gene sequence: CDR1 MNHEY, CDR2 SVGEGT.